The 19 T cell receptor beta chains presented below share a single source sample, sequenced in a study of beta chain features in type 1 diabetes. The entirety of the isolated RNA underwent reverse transcription, so expressed TCRB transcripts were sequenced. This table comes from immunoSEQ multiplex PCR, and its TCRdb copy is limited to in-frame clones, with some not included. The data contain about 340,000 clones, approximately 8% of them singletons. Sequencing used central memory CD4+ T cells from blood. These receptors all stem from a woman aged 18-29 years in good health.

This clone occurred a few times. One end of the junction varies from germline; a read error may be responsible. The chain carries TRBV6-5 and TRBJ2-7; unclear D gene. Germline assignment: CDR1 MNHEY and CDR2 SVGAGI. The CDR3 is made up of 12 amino acids. The CDR3 DNA reads TGTGCCATCAGTGACAACAACTACGAGCAGTACTTC. Translated, it gives CAISDNNYEQYF.

The rearrangement links TRBV9 to TRBJ2-5, with D possibly being TRBD1 (6 bases). The germline gives CDR1 SGDLS, CDR2 YYNGEE. V dropped 4 bases and J dropped 4 bases, with 14 bases sitting between them. The CDR3 contains 14 residues. In DNA, the CDR3 is TGTGCCAGCAGCAAACAGGGCAGAGGAGAGACCCAGTACTTC. This codes for CASSKQGRGETQYF.

The sample holds a few counts of this clone. The V and J genes are TRBV6-5 and TRBJ2-7; D remains unclear. The length of the CDR3 is 12 residues. Deletions cut 10 bases from V and 3 bases from J, with 13 bases between. Germline loops: CDR1 MNHEY, CDR2 SVGAGI. The CDR3 DNA is TGTGCCAACCCGTATCCCCACTACGAGCAGTACTTC. As protein: CANPYPHYEQYF.

This chain links TRBV29-1 with TRBJ1-1; D not certain. The CDR3 sequence is 12 residues long. Looked up from germline, CDR1 is SQVTM and CDR2 is ANQGSEA. The V end lost 7 bases, the J end lost 3 bases, and 12 bases lay between the germline ends. CDR3 nucleotide sequence: TGCAGCGGCTACTCTGGGGACACTGAAGCTTTCTTT. Translated, it gives CSGYSGDTEAFF.

The DNA of the CDR3 is TGCGCCAGCAGCTTCGGACTAGCGGGAGGGCAGGGTGAGCAGTTCTTC. This codes for CASSFGLAGGQGEQFF. The rearrangement links TRBV5-1 to TRBJ2-1, with TRBD2 matching 15 bases. Germline V gene data show CDR1 as SGHRS and CDR2 as YFSETQ. The length of the CDR3 is 16 residues. The trim removed 2 bases at V and 9 bases at J, leaving 6 bases unmatched.

This clone appeared many times. This sequence joins TRBV7-2 and TRBJ2-7; possibly TRBD1 for D (6 bases). Trimming shortened V by 2 bases and J by 2 bases, and 13 bases separated the two germline ends. The CDR3 covers 15 residues. Germline CDR1 is SGHTA and CDR2 is FQGNSA. The CDR3 DNA reads as TGTGCCAGCAGCTTAACACCGGGGACAACCTACGAGCAGTACTTC. This translates into CASSLTPGTTYEQYF.

This clone has a handful of counts. The chain links TRBV10-3 to TRBJ2-2; TRBD1 aligns across 9 bases. The CDR3 covers 15 residues. Germline V gene data show CDR1 as ENHRY and CDR2 as SYGVKD. With 2 bases clipped from V and 5 bases from J, the junction kept 3 bases outside the gene matches. DNA for the CDR3: TGTGCCATCAGTGAGGGCGACAGGGGGACCGGGGAGCTGTTTTTT. Its translation is CAISEGDRGTGELFF.

This clone was counted ten times or more. The chain links TRBV28 to TRBJ1-2; possibly TRBD1 for D (5 bases). The CDR3 covers 14 residues. Trimming pared 1 base from V and 8 bases from J, leaving 14 bases between. Germline CDR1 MDHEN, CDR2 SYDVKM. CDR3 amino acids: CASSLSPAGGGYTF. The CDR3 DNA reads as TGTGCCAGCAGTTTATCCCCGGCCGGGGGAGGCTACACCTTC.

The chain uses TRBV28 and TRBJ1-2, with D hard to call. Germline V gene data show CDR1 as MDHEN and CDR2 as SYDVKM. Trimming shortened V by 2 bases and J by 5 bases, and 12 bases separated the two germline ends. This CDR3 has 14 amino acids. This CDR3 reads CASSLGNTKYGYTF. The CDR3 nucleotides are TGTGCCAGCAGTTTAGGGAACACAAAATATGGCTACACCTTC.

This clone has just a few counts. V is TRBV5-1 and J is TRBJ2-2; D is unclear. Trimming pared 4 bases from V and 6 bases from J, leaving 16 bases between. This CDR3 contains 15 residues. Germline V gene lookup returns CDR1 SGHRS and CDR2 YFSETQ. CDR3 loop: CASSPRAAIAGELFF. The DNA of the CDR3 is TGCGCCAGCAGCCCGAGAGCAGCAATTGCCGGGGAGCTGTTTTTT.

In this sample, this clone turned up a few times. The J gene is TRBJ2-1, the V gene TRBV5-5; no clear D. The CDR3 is made up of 15 amino acids. V was trimmed by 0 bases and J by 0 bases, leaving 7 bases between them. Germline CDR1 and CDR2: SGHKS and YYEKEE (reference sequence). The CDR3 protein is CASSLAESSYNEQFF. The CDR3 DNA sequence: TGTGCCAGCAGCTTGGCCGAGAGCTCCTACAATGAGCAGTTCTTC.

The CDR3 here is CASSEFRYRGLGNEQFF. CDR3 nucleotide sequence: TGTGCCAGCAGTGAATTCCGATACAGGGGGCTAGGCAATGAGCAGTTCTTC. The gene calls are TRBV6-1 and TRBJ2-1, with 9 bases aligning to TRBD1. The trim removed 2 bases at V and 6 bases at J, leaving 11 bases unmatched. The V gene's germline CDR1 is MNHNS and CDR2 SASEGT. This CDR3 has 17 amino acids.

A few counts support this clone. The chain is built from TRBV6-6 and TRBJ2-1; no clear D. Germline-derived CDR1 and CDR2 are MNHNY and SVGAGI (reference sequence). Between the trimmed V and J ends, which lost 2 bases and 8 bases, there was a span of 7 bases. The CDR3 totals 12 residues. The CDR3 is CASSYGLDEQFF. The DNA for the CDR3 is TGTGCCAGCAGTTACGGTCTCGATGAGCAGTTCTTC.

This clone was picked up many times. The chain couples TRBV14 to TRBJ2-1; 13 bases are a match to TRBD2. The germline gives CDR1 SGHDN, CDR2 FVKESK. J was trimmed by 8 bases and V by 2 bases; bases with no gene match: 6. There are 16 residues in the CDR3. CDR3 coding DNA: TGTGCCAGCAGCCAACTCACTAGCGGGAGGGCCCATGAGCAGTTCTTC. Translating it yields CASSQLTSGRAHEQFF.

This clone was seen ten or more times. The chain employs TRBV7-2 and TRBJ2-7, with D perhaps given as TRBD1 or TRBD2 (5 bases each). Germline assignment: CDR1 SGHTA and CDR2 FQGNSA. V shed 6 bases and J shed 3 bases, with 24 bases lying between them. This CDR3 is built from 17 residues. The CDR3 sequence: CASSNTQTQFGGYEQYF. CDR3 coding DNA: TGTGCCAGCAGTAACACACAGACTCAATTTGGGGGCTACGAGCAGTACTTC.

Many counts were recorded for this clone. The V gene is TRBV18, the J gene TRBJ2-7; D may match TRBD1 or TRBD2 (6 bases each). The CDR3 spans 12 residues. V dropped 5 bases and J dropped 6 bases, with 11 bases sitting between them. CDR1 and CDR2 (germline): KGHSH, LQKENI. The CDR3: CASSTQGGEQYF. The CDR3 DNA follows: TGTGCCAGCTCAACACAGGGAGGCGAGCAGTACTTC.

This clone has more than one count but fewer than ten. This chain uses TRBV6-5 with TRBJ2-1, with D perhaps matching TRBD1 (5 bases). The CDR3 loop spans 15 amino acids. In germline, CDR1 is MNHEY, CDR2 SVGAGI. Trimming took 5 bases from V and 4 from J, leaving 15 bases between them. CDR3 DNA sequence: TGTGCCAGCAGTACCGGACATTCTTCTTACAATGAGCAGTTCTTC. Protein: CASSTGHSSYNEQFF.

This clone was seen a handful of times. The rearrangement joins TRBV10-3 to TRBJ1-2; 8 bases are shared with TRBD1. CDR1 ENHRY and CDR2 SYGVKD come from the germline V gene. CDR3 length: 13 amino acids. The ends lost 6 bases at V and 7 bases at J; junction bases unmatched: 7. Here the CDR3 reads CAISRGPGGGYTF. The CDR3 nucleotides read TGTGCCATCAGCAGGGGGCCCGGGGGTGGCTACACCTTC.

This clone was detected a few times. The chain combines TRBV15 with TRBJ2-7, with unresolved D. Per the germline V gene, CDR1 is LNHNV and CDR2 is YYDKDF (reference sequence). V was cut by 0 bases and J by 4 bases, with 7 bases left in between. The CDR3 loop spans 13 amino acids. DNA of the CDR3: TGTGCCACCAGCAGAGATATCGGTTACGAGCAGTACTTC. Amino acids: CATSRDIGYEQYF.